There are many counts of the clone carrying this T cell receptor beta chain. Its antigen is currently unknown. The sample comes from a study of CD8 T cells in ankylosing spondylitis. Notes on the study in general: What seemed typical of ankylosing spondylitis blood was a TCR beta motif built from roughly 8 highly homologous variants.

Germline loops: CDR1 SGDLS, CDR2 YYNGEE. V dropped 3 bases and J dropped 1 base, with 7 bases sitting between them. This CDR3 spans 13 amino acids. A single record per CDR3 protein comes from TCRdb applying MiXCR to the 5' RACE reads. The data hold 20,000 to 30,000 distinct CDR3 sequences, with about 2.5% observed a single time. The TCR sequence derives from a female donor with ankylosing spondylitis or in good health (not recorded which). V gene TRBV9 combines with J gene TRBJ1-2; D is unclear. The sequencing input was blood, either unsorted or a sorted T cell fraction (not recorded which). The chain's CDR3 is CASSEEVNYGYTF. The CDR3 coding sequence is TGTGCCAGCAGCGAAGAGGTTAACTATGGCTACACCTTC.